This T cell receptor (beta chain) was identified in a study of metastatic and nonmetastatic thyroid tumors. There were no patients who had received any treatment before thyroid surgery. The CDR3 has 15 residues. Germline values: CDR1 MNHEY, CDR2 SVGEGT. Original processing methods: A classifier of distant metastasis in papillary thyroid cancer was built from CDR3 differences (across clinicopathological groups). TCRdb reprocessed the PCR reads using MiXCR. The V and J calls were determined by TCRdb, not by the authors. The sample records around 12,000 clones, approximately 33% being singletons. A word on this clone: At one boundary the junction diverges from the germline segment, which might be a read error.

This sequence originates from a male donor with papillary thyroid cancer or a benign thyroid nodule (not recorded which). Some clones in this sample may be carry-over from other donors' samples. The material sequenced was tumor tissue. The chain recombines TRBV6-2 or TRBV6-3 with TRBJ2-2; 11 bases fit TRBD2. CDR3 in DNA: TGTGCCAGCAGTCTACTAGCGGGAGAGCCCGGCGAGCTGTTTTTT. This sequence encodes CASSLLAGEPGELFF.